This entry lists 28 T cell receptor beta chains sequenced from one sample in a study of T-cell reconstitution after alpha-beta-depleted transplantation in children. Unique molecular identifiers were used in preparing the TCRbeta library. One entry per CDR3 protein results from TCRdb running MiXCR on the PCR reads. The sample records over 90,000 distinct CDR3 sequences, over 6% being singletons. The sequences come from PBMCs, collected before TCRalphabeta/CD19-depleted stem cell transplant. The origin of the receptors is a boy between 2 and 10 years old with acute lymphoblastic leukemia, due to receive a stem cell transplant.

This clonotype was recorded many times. The CDR3 coding sequence is TGCAGTGCTAGAGTGGGGGACACTGAAGCTTTCTTT. It is translated as CSARVGDTEAFF. The genes are TRBV20-1 and TRBJ1-1; maybe TRBD1 (5 bases). The CDR3 length is 12 residues. V lost 1 base to trimming and J lost 3 bases, with 6 bases between them. From germline, CDR1 is DFQATT and CDR2 SNEGSKA (reference sequence).

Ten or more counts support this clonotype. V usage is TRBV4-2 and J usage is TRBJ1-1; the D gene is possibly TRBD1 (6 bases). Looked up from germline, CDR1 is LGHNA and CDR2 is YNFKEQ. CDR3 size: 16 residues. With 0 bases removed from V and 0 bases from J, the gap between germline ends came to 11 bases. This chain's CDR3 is CASSQEVGGLNTEAFF. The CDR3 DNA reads TGTGCCAGCAGCCAAGAGGTGGGGGGCTTGAACACTGAAGCTTTCTTT.

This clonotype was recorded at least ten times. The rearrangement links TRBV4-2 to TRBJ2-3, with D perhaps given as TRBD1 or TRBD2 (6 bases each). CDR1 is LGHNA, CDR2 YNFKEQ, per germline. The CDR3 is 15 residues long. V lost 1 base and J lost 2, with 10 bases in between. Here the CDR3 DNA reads TGTGCCAGCAGCCAAGCGGGGGCGACCACAGATACGCAGTATTTT. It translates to CASSQAGATTDTQYF.

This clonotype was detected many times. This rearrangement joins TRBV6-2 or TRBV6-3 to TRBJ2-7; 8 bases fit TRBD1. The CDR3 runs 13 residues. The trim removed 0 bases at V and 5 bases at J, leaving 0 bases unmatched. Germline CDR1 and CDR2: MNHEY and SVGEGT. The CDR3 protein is CASSYSDRDEQYF. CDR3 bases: TGTGCCAGCAGTTACTCGGACAGGGACGAGCAGTACTTC.

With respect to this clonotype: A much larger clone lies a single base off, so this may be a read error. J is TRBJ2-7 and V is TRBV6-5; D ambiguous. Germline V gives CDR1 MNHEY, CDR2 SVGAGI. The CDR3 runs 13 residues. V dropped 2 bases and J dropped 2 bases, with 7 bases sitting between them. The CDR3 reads CASSYRATYEQYF. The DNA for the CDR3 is TGTGCCAGCAGTTACCGGGCCACCTACGAGCAGTACTTC.

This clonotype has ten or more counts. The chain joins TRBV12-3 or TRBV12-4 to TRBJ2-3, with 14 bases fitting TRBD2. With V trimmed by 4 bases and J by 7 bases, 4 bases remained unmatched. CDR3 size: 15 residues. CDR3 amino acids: CASSSTSGGANTQYF. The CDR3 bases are TGTGCCAGCAGTTCGACTAGCGGGGGGGCCAATACGCAGTATTTT.

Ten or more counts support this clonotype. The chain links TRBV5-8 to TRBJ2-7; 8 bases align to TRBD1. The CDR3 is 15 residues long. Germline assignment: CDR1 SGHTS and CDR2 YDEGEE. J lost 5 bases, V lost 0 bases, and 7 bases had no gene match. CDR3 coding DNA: TGTGCCAGCAGCTTGGTCAGGGGGCCCCTAGACGAGCAGTACTTC. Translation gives CASSLVRGPLDEQYF. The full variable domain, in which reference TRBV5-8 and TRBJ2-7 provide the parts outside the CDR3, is EAGVTQSPTHLIKTRGQQATLRCSPISGHTSVYWYQQALGLGLQFLLWYDEGEERNRGNFPPRFSGRQFPNYSSELNVNALELEDSALYLCASSLVRGPLDEQYFGPGTRLTVT.

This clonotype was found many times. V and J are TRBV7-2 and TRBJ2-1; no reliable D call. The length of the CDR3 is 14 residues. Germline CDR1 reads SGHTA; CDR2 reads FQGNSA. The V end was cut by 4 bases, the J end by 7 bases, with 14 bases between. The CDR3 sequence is CASSSPTGVNEQFF. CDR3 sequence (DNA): TGTGCCAGCAGCTCCCCCACGGGTGTGAATGAGCAGTTCTTC.

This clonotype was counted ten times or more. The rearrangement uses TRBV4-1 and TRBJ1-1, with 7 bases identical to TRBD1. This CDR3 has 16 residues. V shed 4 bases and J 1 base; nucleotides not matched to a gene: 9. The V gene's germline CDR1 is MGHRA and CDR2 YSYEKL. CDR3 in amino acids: CASSLRDSGGNTEAFF. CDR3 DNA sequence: TGCGCCAGCAGCCTCCGGGACAGCGGGGGGAACACTGAAGCTTTCTTT.

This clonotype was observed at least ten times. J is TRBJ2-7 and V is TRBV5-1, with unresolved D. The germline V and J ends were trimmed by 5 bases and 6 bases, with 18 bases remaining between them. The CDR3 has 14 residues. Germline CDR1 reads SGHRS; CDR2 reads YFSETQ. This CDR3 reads CASSVDGPPGEQYF. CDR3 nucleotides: TGCGCCAGCAGTGTAGACGGCCCCCCGGGCGAGCAGTACTTC.

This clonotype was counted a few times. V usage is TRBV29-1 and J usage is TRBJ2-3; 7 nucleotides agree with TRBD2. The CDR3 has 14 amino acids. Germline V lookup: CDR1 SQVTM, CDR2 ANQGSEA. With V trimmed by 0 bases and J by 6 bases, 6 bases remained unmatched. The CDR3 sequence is CSVEDWGGTDTQYF. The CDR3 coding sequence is TGCAGCGTTGAAGATTGGGGGGGTACCGATACGCAGTATTTT.

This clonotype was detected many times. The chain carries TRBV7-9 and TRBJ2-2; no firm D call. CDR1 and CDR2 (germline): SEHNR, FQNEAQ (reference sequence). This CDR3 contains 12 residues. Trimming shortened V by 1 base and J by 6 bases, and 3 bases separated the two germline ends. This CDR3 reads CASSLGAGELFF. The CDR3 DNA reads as TGTGCCAGCAGCTTAGGGGCCGGGGAGCTGTTTTTT.

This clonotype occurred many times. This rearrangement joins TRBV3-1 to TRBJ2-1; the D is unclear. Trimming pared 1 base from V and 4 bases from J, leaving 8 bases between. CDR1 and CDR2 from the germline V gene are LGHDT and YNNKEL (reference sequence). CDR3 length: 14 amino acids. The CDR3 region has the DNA TGTGCCAGCAGCCAAGGGCAACTTTACAATGAGCAGTTCTTC. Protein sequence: CASSQGQLYNEQFF.

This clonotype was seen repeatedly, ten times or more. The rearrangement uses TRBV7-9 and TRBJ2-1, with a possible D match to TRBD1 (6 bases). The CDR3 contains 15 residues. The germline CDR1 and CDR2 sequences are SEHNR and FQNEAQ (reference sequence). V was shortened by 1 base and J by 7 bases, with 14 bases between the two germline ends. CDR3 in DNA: TGTGCCAGCAGCTTAGGCACAGGGTGGGGTAATGAGCAGTTCTTC. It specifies CASSLGTGWGNEQFF.

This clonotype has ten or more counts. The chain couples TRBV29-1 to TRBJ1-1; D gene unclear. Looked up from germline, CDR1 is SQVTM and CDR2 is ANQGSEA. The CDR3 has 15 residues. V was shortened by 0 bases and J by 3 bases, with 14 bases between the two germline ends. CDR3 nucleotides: TGCAGCGTTGAAGATGGGGTGGTGGGTGACACTGAAGCTTTCTTT. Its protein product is CSVEDGVVGDTEAFF.

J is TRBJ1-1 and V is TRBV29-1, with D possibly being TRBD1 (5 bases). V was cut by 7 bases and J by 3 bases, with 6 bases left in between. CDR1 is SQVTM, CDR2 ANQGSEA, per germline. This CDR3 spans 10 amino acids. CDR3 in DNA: TGCAGCGCCAGGGACACTGAAGCTTTCTTT. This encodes CSARDTEAFF.

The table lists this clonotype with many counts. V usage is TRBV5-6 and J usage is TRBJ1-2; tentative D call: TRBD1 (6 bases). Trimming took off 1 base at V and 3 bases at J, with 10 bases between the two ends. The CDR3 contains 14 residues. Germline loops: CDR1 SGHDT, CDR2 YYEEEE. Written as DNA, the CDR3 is TGTGCCAGCAGCTTGCCGGGACACCACTATGGCTACACCTTC. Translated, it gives CASSLPGHHYGYTF.

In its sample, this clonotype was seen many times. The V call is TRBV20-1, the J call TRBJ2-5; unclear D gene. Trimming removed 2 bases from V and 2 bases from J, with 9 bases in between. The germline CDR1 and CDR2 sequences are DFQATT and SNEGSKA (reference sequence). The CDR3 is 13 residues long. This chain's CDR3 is CSARSNRQETQYF. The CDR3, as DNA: TGCAGTGCTAGATCTAACAGACAAGAGACCCAGTACTTC.

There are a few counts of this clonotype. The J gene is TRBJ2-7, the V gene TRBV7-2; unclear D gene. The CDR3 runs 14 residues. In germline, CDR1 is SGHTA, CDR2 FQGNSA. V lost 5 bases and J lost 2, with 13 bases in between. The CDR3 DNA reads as TGTGCCAGCAGCGCCCCCGGGTCCACCTACGAGCAGTACTTC. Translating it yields CASSAPGSTYEQYF.

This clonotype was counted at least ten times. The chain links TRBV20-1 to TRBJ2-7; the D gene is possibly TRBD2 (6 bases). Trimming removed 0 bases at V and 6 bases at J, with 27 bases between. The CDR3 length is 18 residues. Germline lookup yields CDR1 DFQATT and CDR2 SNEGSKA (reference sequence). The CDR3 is CSARDSGRGATGWVEQYF. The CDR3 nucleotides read TGCAGTGCTAGAGATTCCGGGCGCGGGGCAACGGGTTGGGTCGAGCAGTACTTC.

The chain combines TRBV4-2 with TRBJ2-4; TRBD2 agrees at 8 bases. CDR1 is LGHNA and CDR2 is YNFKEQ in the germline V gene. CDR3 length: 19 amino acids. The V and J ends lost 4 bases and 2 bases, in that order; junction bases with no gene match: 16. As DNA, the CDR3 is TGTGCCAGCAGCCCGGGGGGGTGGGGGCTTGATTGGACCAAAAACATTCAGTACTTC. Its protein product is CASSPGGWGLDWTKNIQYF.

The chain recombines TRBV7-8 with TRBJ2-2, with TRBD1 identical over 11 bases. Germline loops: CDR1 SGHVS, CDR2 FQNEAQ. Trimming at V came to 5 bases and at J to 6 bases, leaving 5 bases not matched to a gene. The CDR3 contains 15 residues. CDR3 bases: TGTGCCAGCAGCCCGGGACAGGGGGTGGCCGGGGAGCTGTTTTTT. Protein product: CASSPGQGVAGELFF.

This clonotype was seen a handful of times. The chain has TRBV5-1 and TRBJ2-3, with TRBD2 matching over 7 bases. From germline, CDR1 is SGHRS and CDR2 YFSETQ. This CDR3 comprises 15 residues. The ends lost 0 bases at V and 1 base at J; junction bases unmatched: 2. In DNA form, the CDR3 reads TGCGCCAGCAGCTTGGAGAGCGGGGGCACAGATACGCAGTATTTT. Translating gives CASSLESGGTDTQYF.

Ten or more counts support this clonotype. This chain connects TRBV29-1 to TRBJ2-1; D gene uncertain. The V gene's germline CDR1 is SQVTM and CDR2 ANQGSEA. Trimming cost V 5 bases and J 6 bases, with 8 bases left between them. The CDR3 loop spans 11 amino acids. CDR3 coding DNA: TGCAGCGTTAGAGTGGCCAATGAGCAGTTCTTC. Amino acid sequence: CSVRVANEQFF.

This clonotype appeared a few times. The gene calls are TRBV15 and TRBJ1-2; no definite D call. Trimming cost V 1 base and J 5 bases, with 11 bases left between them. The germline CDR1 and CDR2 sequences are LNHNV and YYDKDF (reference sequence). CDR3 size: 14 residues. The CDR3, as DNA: TGTGCCACCAGCAGAGGGGATGGAGGATATGGCTACACCTTC. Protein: CATSRGDGGYGYTF.

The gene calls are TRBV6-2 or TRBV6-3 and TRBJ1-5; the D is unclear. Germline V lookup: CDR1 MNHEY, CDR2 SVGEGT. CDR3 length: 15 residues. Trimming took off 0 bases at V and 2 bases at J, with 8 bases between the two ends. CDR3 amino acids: CASSYSIGRNQPQHF. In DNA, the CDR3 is TGTGCCAGCAGTTACTCGATAGGCCGCAATCAGCCCCAGCATTTT.

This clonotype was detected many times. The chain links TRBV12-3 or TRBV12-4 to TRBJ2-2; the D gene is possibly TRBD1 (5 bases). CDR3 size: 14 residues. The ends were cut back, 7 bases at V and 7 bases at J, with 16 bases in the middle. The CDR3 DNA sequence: TGTGCCAGCACCCTAATCCAGGGTGGCGGGGAGCTGTTTTTT. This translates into CASTLIQGGGELFF.

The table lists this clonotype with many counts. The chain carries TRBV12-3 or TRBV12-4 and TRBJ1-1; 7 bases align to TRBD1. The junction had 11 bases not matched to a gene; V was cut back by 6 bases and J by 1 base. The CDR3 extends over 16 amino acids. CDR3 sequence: CASSFPGGAKNTEAFF. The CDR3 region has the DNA TGTGCCAGCAGCTTCCCAGGGGGAGCTAAGAACACTGAAGCTTTCTTT.